Below, 30 T cell receptor beta chains from the same sample are listed, as sequenced in a study of Tregs in tolerant kidney transplant recipients. Recipients received nonmyeloablative bone marrow transplants from related graft donors, with transient mixed chimerism. Produced via immunoSEQ multiplex PCR; TCRdb's table is partial and in-frame only. This table lists some 15,000 clones. The specimen was CD4+ T cells from blood (PBMCs), collected 12 months after the transplant. These receptors all come from a human patient who received a combined kidney and bone marrow transplant. These T cells may partly come from the graft donor.

Worth noting for this clone: The CDR3 extends 3 residues past the end of the read, so its final part is completed from the germline J gene. The chain has TRBV18 and TRBJ2-3, with 10 bases matching TRBD1. Germline lookup yields CDR1 KGHSH and CDR2 LQKENI. The CDR3 has 16 amino acids. The trim removed 3 bases at V and 3 bases at J, leaving 6 bases unmatched. CDR3 region: CASSPTGGTGTDTQYF. CDR3 bases read: TGTGCCAGCTCACCGACAGGGGGCACGGGGACAGATACG.

In the case of this clone: The CDR3 end is not reached by the read, which stops 3 residues before it; the germline J gene fills it in. The chain recombines TRBV30 with TRBJ2-7; possibly TRBD2 for D (5 bases). Germline V gene lookup returns CDR1 GTSNPN and CDR2 SVGIG (reference sequence). V gave up 4 bases and J gave up 6 bases, with 19 bases separating them. This CDR3 is 14 amino acids long. CDR3 loop: CAWNRGNVIGEQYF. CDR3 bases read: TGTGCCTGGAATCGGGGAAACGTCATAGGCGAG.

Partial CDR3 DNA: TGCAGTGCGATCGGGGAGGGCGGGAGTGCGAATGAG. Protein sequence: CSAIGEGGSANE. The full-length CDR3 reads as CSAIGEGGSANEQFF. This chain joins TRBV20-1 and TRBJ2-1; 7 nucleotides agree with TRBD2. The read terminates 3 residues ahead of where the CDR3 ends, so the germline J gene completes it. The CDR3 contains 15 residues. Germline lookup yields CDR1 DFQATT and CDR2 SNEGSKA (reference sequence). V lost 6 bases and J lost 7; bases outside the gene matches: 15.

Comment on this clone: The read terminates 3 residues before the CDR3 end, so the remaining end is supplied by the germline J gene. This chain links TRBV7-3 with TRBJ2-2; D not certain. Trimming stripped 3 bases from V and 3 bases from J, with 14 bases between. In germline, CDR1 is SGHTA, CDR2 FQGTGA. This CDR3 is built from 16 residues. Incomplete CDR3 DNA: TGTGCCAGCAGCTTTCAAAAGCCAAGGGACACCGGGGAG. It specifies CASSFQKPRDTGE. In full, the CDR3 is CASSFQKPRDTGELFF. Drawing the rest from reference TRBV7-3 and TRBJ2-2, the complete variable domain is GAGVSQTPSNKVTEKGKYVELRCDPISGHTALYWYRQSLGQGPEFLIYFQGTGAADDSGLPNDRFFAVRPEGSVSTLKIQRTERGDSAVYLCASSFQKPRDTGELFFGEGSRLTVL.

On this clone itself: The read halts 3 residues ahead of the CDR3 end, with the missing end drawn from the germline J gene. The V gene is TRBV11-2, the J gene TRBJ2-5; 9 bases line up with TRBD1. V shed 6 bases, J shed 3 bases, and the junction held 8 bases outside the gene matches. Germline loops: CDR1 SGHAT, CDR2 FQNNGV. CDR3 length: 15 amino acids. The sequenced part of the CDR3 DNA is TGTGCCAGCAGATACAGGGGGCGGTCGAAAGAGACC. Residues: CASRYRGRSKET. The whole CDR3 sequence is CASRYRGRSKETQYF. Full variable domain (missing parts from reference TRBV11-2 and TRBJ2-5): EAGVAQSPRYKIIEKRQSVAFWCNPISGHATLYWYQQILGQGPKLLIQFQNNGVVDDSQLPKDRFSAERLKGVDSTLKIQPAKLEDSAVYLCASRYRGRSKETQYFGPGTRLLVL.

About this clone itself: The CDR3 goes on 3 residues after the read ends, and that part is filled in from the germline J gene. The chain has TRBV2 and TRBJ1-5; 8 nucleotides align to TRBD1. Germline CDR1 and CDR2: SNHLY and FYNNEI. The J segment lost 4 bases and the V segment lost 4 bases, leaving 0 bases of the junction unmatched. The CDR3 totals 13 residues. This CDR3 reads CASSGQGNQPQHF. The sequenced CDR3 bases are TGTGCCAGCAGTGGACAGGGGAATCAGCCC.

Comment on this clone: The DNA ends 3 residues before the CDR3 does, and the rest of the CDR3 is filled in from the germline J gene. The V call is TRBV2, the J call TRBJ1-5; 9 positions agree with TRBD1. CDR1 is SNHLY, CDR2 FYNNEI, per germline. The CDR3 has 13 amino acids. V gave up 5 bases and J gave up 6 bases; unmatched junction bases: 2. The CDR3 loop is CASSTQGAQPQHF. The CDR3 DNA, read in part, is TGTGCCAGCAGTACACAGGGGGCTCAGCCC.

This clone is called medium-sized based on its frequency. With the read ending 3 residues before the CDR3 end, the germline J gene is used to fill in that end. This chain connects TRBV30 to TRBJ2-7; 7 bases map to TRBD1. The CDR3 covers 13 residues. The V gene's germline CDR1 is GTSNPN and CDR2 SVGIG (reference sequence). The V and J ends lost 7 bases and 1 base, in that order; junction bases with no gene match: 7. CDR3 DNA, as far as it was read: TGTGCCTTTACAGGGGTGAGGTCCTACGAG. It codes for CAFTGVRSYE. The full-length CDR3 reads as CAFTGVRSYEQYF. The whole variable domain, remainder taken from reference TRBV30 and TRBJ2-7, is SQTIHQWPATLVQPVGSPLSLECTVEGTSNPNLYWYRQAAGRGLQLLFYSVGIGQISSEVPQNLSASRPQDRQFILSSKKLLLSDSGFYLCAFTGVRSYEQYFGPGTRLTVT.

Note on this clone: The CDR3 goes on 3 residues after the read ends, and that part is filled in from the germline J gene. V gene TRBV28 combines with J gene TRBJ2-7; 9 bases agree with TRBD1. Trimming cost V 2 bases and J 2 bases; bases outside gene matches: 1. The CDR3 runs to 14 residues. Germline V gene lookup returns CDR1 MDHEN and CDR2 SYDVKM. Here the CDR3 reads CASSLGTGTYEQYF. Partial CDR3 DNA: TGTGCCAGCAGTTTAGGGACAGGGACCTACGAG.

Concerning this clone: Read coverage stops 3 residues before the CDR3 terminus; the germline J gene supplies the remainder. This chain links TRBV5-1 with TRBJ2-1, with D possibly TRBD2 on 6 matching bases. V was pared by 0 bases and J by 0 bases, with 10 bases between. Germline CDR1 reads SGHRS; CDR2 reads YFSETQ. The CDR3 is 16 residues long. CDR3 loop: CASSLGSGYSYNEQFF. The CDR3 DNA, read in part, is TGCGCCAGCAGCTTGGGAAGCGGGTACTCCTACAATGAG.

In regard to this clone: The CDR3 goes on 3 residues after the read ends, and that part is filled in from the germline J gene. This chain connects TRBV6-1 to TRBJ2-4; D gene unclear. Germline V gives CDR1 MNHNS, CDR2 SASEGT. This CDR3 is 12 amino acids long. The sequenced part of the CDR3 DNA is TGTGCCAGCAGTGAGGTTTCTACCTTT. As protein: CASSEVSTF. The whole CDR3 protein reads CASSEVSTFQYF.

Comment on this clone: The sequence runs out 3 residues before the end of the CDR3; the remainder is reconstructed from the germline J gene. V and J are TRBV24-1 and TRBJ2-2; 7 bases line up with TRBD2. J gave up 1 base and V 4 bases, and 2 bases lay outside the gene matches. This CDR3 contains 15 residues. Germline CDR1 reads KGHDR; CDR2 reads SFDVKD. The CDR3 protein is CATSEGGGNTGELFF. The CDR3 DNA, read in part, is TGTGCCACCAGTGAGGGCGGGGGGAACACCGGGGAG.

Concerning this clone itself: The sequenced fragment ends 3 residues before the CDR3 boundary, so the rest is inferred from the germline J gene. This chain joins TRBV14 and TRBJ1-1; 7 bases agree with TRBD1. J was trimmed by 2 bases and V by 9 bases; bases with no gene match: 12. Germline-derived CDR1 and CDR2 are SGHDN and FVKESK. CDR3 length equals 15 residues. The CDR3 here is CASRMLGQKNTEAFF. Incomplete CDR3 DNA: TGTGCCAGTCGTATGTTGGGACAGAAAAACACTGAA.

To note about this clone: Read data end 3 residues before the CDR3 end; the end is taken from the germline J gene. The chain carries TRBV20-1 and TRBJ2-7, with 9 bases identical to TRBD2. Germline CDR1 and CDR2: DFQATT and SNEGSKA (reference sequence). V was pared by 3 bases and J by 2 bases, with 8 bases of the junction left unmatched. This CDR3 spans 15 amino acids. The CDR3 reads CSARPPGLATYEQYF. Partial CDR3 DNA: TGCAGTGCTAGGCCCCCCGGACTAGCGACCTACGAG.

Concerning this clone: The CDR3 end falls 3 residues outside the read, so it is completed with the germline J gene. This sequence joins TRBV7-3 and TRBJ1-1; a weak D match, TRBD1 (6 bases). Germline CDR1 and CDR2: SGHTA and FQGTGA. V was clipped by 8 bases and J by 0 bases, with 13 bases between them. There are 14 residues in the CDR3. CDR3 amino acids: CASAPDSMNTEAFF. Incomplete CDR3 DNA: TGTGCCAGCGCACCGGACAGCATGAACACTGAA.

Concerning this clone itself: The observed sequence ends 3 residues before the CDR3 terminus, with the missing tail filled in from the germline J gene. The chain employs TRBV11-2 and TRBJ1-2; D is unresolved. Trimming removed 3 bases from V and 2 bases from J, with 13 bases in between. The V gene's germline CDR1 is SGHAT and CDR2 FQNNGV. This CDR3 is 15 amino acids long. CDR3 region: CASSFSPQENYGYTF. The CDR3 bases that were read are TGTGCCAGCAGCTTTAGTCCCCAAGAGAACTATGGC. Together with reference TRBV11-2 and TRBJ1-2, the CDR3 gives the full variable domain: EAGVAQSPRYKIIEKRQSVAFWCNPISGHATLYWYQQILGQGPKLLIQFQNNGVVDDSQLPKDRFSAERLKGVDSTLKIQPAKLEDSAVYLCASSFSPQENYGYTFGSGTRLTVV.

Notes on this clone: The read halts 3 residues ahead of the CDR3 end, with the missing end drawn from the germline J gene. The chain carries TRBV5-4 and TRBJ1-2; 11 nucleotides match TRBD1. This CDR3 region has 16 residues. Germline V gives CDR1 SGHNT, CDR2 YYREEE (reference sequence). J was trimmed by 6 bases and V by 3 bases; bases with no gene match: 10. CDR3 DNA (partial): TGTGCCAGCAGCTCGCCAGGGACAGGGGGGGGAAATGGC. It codes for CASSSPGTGGGNG. The whole CDR3 is CASSSPGTGGGNGYTF. Full variable domain (remainder filled in from reference TRBV5-4 and TRBJ1-2): ETGVTQSPTHLIKTRGQQVTLRCSSQSGHNTVSWYQQALGQGPQFIFQYYREEENGRGNFPPRFSGLQFPNYSSELNVNALELDDSALYLCASSSPGTGGGNGYTFGSGTRLTVV.

Concerning this clone itself: The sequence runs out 3 residues before the end of the CDR3; the remainder is reconstructed from the germline J gene. This sequence joins TRBV19 and TRBJ2-2; tentatively, D is TRBD2 (6 bases). The CDR3 contains 16 residues. The V end was cut by 4 bases, the J end by 0 bases, with 12 bases between. From germline, CDR1 is LNHDA and CDR2 SQIVND (reference sequence). The DNA read from the CDR3 is TGTGCCAGTAGTACCCCAGCGGGTACGAACACCGGGGAG. Its protein is CASSTPAGTNTGE. The full CDR3 sequence reads CASSTPAGTNTGELFF.

A note on this clone: With the read ending 3 residues before the CDR3 end, the germline J gene is used to fill in that end. V is TRBV2 and J is TRBJ2-1, with D uncertain. CDR1 and CDR2 (germline): SNHLY, FYNNEI. The length of the CDR3 is 11 residues. V shed 5 bases and J shed 8 bases, with 7 bases lying between them. The CDR3 sequence: CASSSEHEQFF. The sequenced part of the CDR3 DNA is TGTGCCAGCAGTTCAGAACATGAG. The whole variable domain, remainder taken from reference TRBV2 and TRBJ2-1, is EPEVTQTPSHQVTQMGQEVILRCVPISNHLYFYWYRQILGQKVEFLVSFYNNEISEKSEIFDDQFSVERPDGSNFTLKIRSTKLEDSAMYFCASSSEHEQFFGPGTRLTVL.

With respect to this clone: The read stops 3 residues short of the end of the CDR3; the missing end is completed from the germline J gene. The chain recombines TRBV7-6 with TRBJ2-7, with D hard to call. The germline CDR1 and CDR2 sequences are SGHVS and FNYEAQ. The CDR3 is 15 residues long. Trimming left V 0 bases short and J 2 bases short, with 11 bases between. Incomplete CDR3 DNA: TGTGCCAGCAGCTTAGCATCCGCAGGTACCTACGAG. Translating gives CASSLASAGTYE. Given in full, the CDR3 is CASSLASAGTYEQYF.

A note on this clone: The sequence runs out 3 residues before the end of the CDR3; the remainder is reconstructed from the germline J gene. J is TRBJ2-1 and V is TRBV7-2; TRBD2 aligns across 8 bases. The V gene's germline CDR1 is SGHTA and CDR2 FQGNSA. The CDR3 runs to 15 residues. The junction had 7 bases not matched to a gene; V was cut back by 5 bases and J by 4 bases. The sequenced CDR3 bases are TGTGCCAGCAGCCCCGTAACTAGCGGTTACAATGAG. It yields the protein CASSPVTSGYNE. The entire CDR3 protein reads CASSPVTSGYNEQFF.

For this clone: The read is 3 residues too short to cover the CDR3 end, so that end is filled in from the germline J gene. The rearrangement joins TRBV2 to TRBJ2-3; 10 bases align to TRBD1. Trimming at V came to 6 bases and at J to 4 bases, leaving 7 bases not matched to a gene. The CDR3 length is 15 residues. CDR1 is SNHLY and CDR2 is FYNNEI in the germline V gene. CDR3 sequence reads: CASSARDRGSDTQYF. The part of the CDR3 DNA that was read is TGTGCCAGCAGCGCCCGGGACAGGGGCTCAGATACG.

On this clone itself: The CDR3 end lies 3 residues beyond the end of the read and is filled in from the germline J gene. V usage is TRBV20-1 and J usage is TRBJ2-5; no clear D. CDR1 and CDR2 (germline): DFQATT, SNEGSKA (reference sequence). The CDR3 is made up of 12 amino acids. Trimming left V 3 bases short and J 1 base short, with 6 bases between. CDR3 amino acids: CSARVGQETQYF. Incomplete CDR3 DNA: TGCAGTGCTAGGGTCGGCCAAGAGACC.

CDR3 bases read: TGTGCCAGCAGCCCCGGGGAAGCCTACGAG. It yields the protein CASSPGEAYE. The whole CDR3 sequence is CASSPGEAYEQYF. The gene calls are TRBV12-3 or TRBV12-4 and TRBJ2-7, with D perhaps matching TRBD2 (5 bases). Read sequence stops 3 residues before the CDR3 end, and the germline J gene provides the missing end. Trimming took off 6 bases at V and 2 bases at J, with 11 bases between the two ends. The CDR3 is made up of 13 amino acids.

As for this clone: Read sequence stops 3 residues before the CDR3 end, and the germline J gene provides the missing end. The rearrangement links TRBV18 to TRBJ2-5, with 9 bases lining up with TRBD1. The CDR3 runs 13 residues. The germline V gene has CDR1 KGHSH and CDR2 LQKENI. The V gene end was trimmed by 5 bases and the J gene end by 4 bases; junction bases not matched to a gene: 2. CDR3 region: CASSLDRGETQYF. CDR3 DNA, as far as it was read: TGTGCCAGCTCATTGGACAGGGGAGAGACC.

As for this clone: The read terminates 3 residues ahead of where the CDR3 ends, so the germline J gene completes it. The rearrangement joins TRBV7-3 to TRBJ2-2, with TRBD1 identical over 7 bases. CDR1 SGHTA and CDR2 FQGTGA come from the germline V gene. With V trimmed by 0 bases and J by 5 bases, 6 bases remained unmatched. The CDR3 sequence is 16 residues long. Partial CDR3 DNA: TGTGCCAGCAGCTTAACGAGGGTCAGGGGGACCGGGGAG. This encodes CASSLTRVRGTGE. The full CDR3 reads CASSLTRVRGTGELFF.

Remarks on this clone: Read sequence stops 3 residues before the CDR3 end, and the germline J gene provides the missing end. V usage is TRBV30 and J usage is TRBJ1-6; D is ambiguous. The ends were cut back, 1 base at V and 5 bases at J, with 6 bases in the middle. The germline V gene encodes CDR1 GTSNPN and CDR2 SVGIG (reference sequence). The CDR3 contains 13 residues. Partial CDR3 DNA: TGTGCCTGGAGTGACAGTCATAATTCACCC. This translates into CAWSDSHNSP. The whole CDR3 sequence is CAWSDSHNSPLHF.

Worth noting for this clone: The CDR3 is cut off 3 residues early in the read; its end comes from the germline J gene. V usage is TRBV6-2 or TRBV6-3 and J usage is TRBJ2-7; TRBD2 is a possible D gene (6 bases). Germline V gene sequence: CDR1 MNHEY, CDR2 SVGEGT. V lost 2 bases and J lost 3, with 11 bases in between. This CDR3 contains 14 residues. This CDR3 is CASSYGRRGYEQYF. The DNA read from the CDR3 is TGTGCCAGCAGTTACGGGAGGAGGGGCTACGAG.

Of note for this clone: The read stops 3 residues short of the end of the CDR3; the missing end is completed from the germline J gene. The V gene is TRBV4-2, the J gene TRBJ2-5, with 7 bases matching TRBD2. The CDR3 runs 15 residues. CDR1 LGHNA and CDR2 YNFKEQ come from the germline V gene. V gave up 0 bases and J gave up 2 bases; unmatched junction bases: 3. The CDR3 reads CASSQEISGQETQYF. The sequenced CDR3 bases are TGTGCCAGCAGCCAAGAGATTAGCGGGCAAGAGACC.

The CDR3 is CASSYYAGSTDTQYF. Partial CDR3 DNA: TGTGCCAGCAGTTACTACGCGGGTTCCACAGATACG. The rearrangement uses TRBV6-7 and TRBJ2-3; D might be TRBD2 (5 bases). The read stops 3 residues short of the end of the CDR3; the missing end is completed from the germline J gene. TRBV6-7 is treated as an ORF (open reading frame) with a function not yet certain. CDR3 length equals 15 residues. Trimming took off 1 base at V and 2 bases at J, with 10 bases between the two ends.